This T cell receptor beta chain was found in a study of blood T cell repertoires in COVID-19. For the study at large: PBMCs, B-cell-depleted T cells, or T cells were the source of the cDNA or gDNA that made up the material.

The data were produced by immunoSEQ multiplex PCR, yet TCRdb's version contains in-frame clones alone and is incomplete. This table has more than 55,000 clones, around 90% appearing once. This sequence originates from a man at least 80 years old with acute or convalescent COVID-19. What was sequenced was peripheral blood.

CDR3 in DNA: TGTGCCAGCAGCTTAGACAGGGGCTCGACGGATACGCAGTATTTT. Encoded protein: CASSLDRGSTDTQYF. The rearrangement joins TRBV7-2 to TRBJ2-3; 7 nucleotides match TRBD1. The germline V gene has CDR1 SGHTA and CDR2 FQGNSA. V dropped 1 base and J dropped 6; count of bases not matched to a gene: 7. The CDR3 contains 15 residues.